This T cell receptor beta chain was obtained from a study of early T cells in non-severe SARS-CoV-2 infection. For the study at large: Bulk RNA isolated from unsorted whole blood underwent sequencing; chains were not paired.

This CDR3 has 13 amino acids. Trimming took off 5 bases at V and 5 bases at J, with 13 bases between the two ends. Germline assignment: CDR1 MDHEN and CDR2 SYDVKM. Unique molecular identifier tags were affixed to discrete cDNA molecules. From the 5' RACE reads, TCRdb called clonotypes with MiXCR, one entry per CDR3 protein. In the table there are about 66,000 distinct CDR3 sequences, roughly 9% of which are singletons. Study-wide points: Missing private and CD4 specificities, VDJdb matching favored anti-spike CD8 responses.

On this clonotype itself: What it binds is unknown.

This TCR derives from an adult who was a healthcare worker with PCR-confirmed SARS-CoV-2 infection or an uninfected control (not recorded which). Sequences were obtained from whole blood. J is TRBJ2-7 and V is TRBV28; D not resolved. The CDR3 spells CASSPRPTDEQYF. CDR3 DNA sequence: TGTGCCAGCAGTCCCAGGCCTACGGACGAGCAGTACTTC.